Below are 20 T cell receptor beta chains sequenced from a single sample in a study of cytomegalovirus exposure and HLA in healthy donors. Researchers ran the PCR with 60 Vbeta and 13 Jbeta primers. Repertoires were generated with immunoSEQ multiplex PCR, while TCRdb's copy carries only in-frame clones and drops some. The sample consists of some 140,000 clones, more than 70% of them appearing once. Specimen: PBMCs. Receptor source: a man younger than 45 in good health and CMV-seronegative.

This sequence joins TRBV5-1 and TRBJ2-2; 12 bases agree with TRBD1. V was pared by 3 bases and J by 7 bases, with 7 bases of the junction left unmatched. The CDR3 totals 16 residues. Germline CDR1 SGHRS, CDR2 YFSETQ. Here the CDR3 reads CASSWAGTGGGGELFF. Here the CDR3 DNA reads TGCGCCAGCAGCTGGGCCGGGACAGGGGGCGGCGGGGAGCTGTTTTTT.

The genes are TRBV6-1 and TRBJ1-5; 8 nucleotides agree with TRBD1. This CDR3 spans 14 amino acids. Looked up from germline, CDR1 is MNHNS and CDR2 is SASEGT. V lost 7 bases and J lost 4; bases outside the gene matches: 6. The CDR3 is CASTWTGQNQPQHF. CDR3 nucleotides: TGTGCCAGCACGTGGACAGGGCAAAATCAGCCCCAGCATTTT.

This clone was detected a few times. The rearrangement uses TRBV6-1 and TRBJ1-1, with D uncertain. The CDR3 runs to 14 residues. Per the germline V gene, CDR1 is MNHNS and CDR2 is SASEGT. The germline V and J ends were trimmed by 3 bases and 3 bases, with 11 bases remaining between them. The DNA of the CDR3 is TGTGCCAGCAGTGAGCCATCCTACCACACTGAAGCTTTCTTT. It encodes CASSEPSYHTEAFF.

The chain combines TRBV13 with TRBJ2-3; D gene ambiguous. Trimming removed 1 base at V and 0 bases at J, with 5 bases between. Germline CDR1 is PRHDT and CDR2 is FYEKMQ (reference sequence). CDR3 size: 14 residues. The CDR3 nucleotides read TGTGCCAGCAGCTTAGTTCCTAGCACAGATACGCAGTATTTT. Its protein product is CASSLVPSTDTQYF.

The J gene is TRBJ2-3, the V gene TRBV5-5; weak D call: TRBD2 (5 bases). V was cut by 4 bases and J by 1 base, with 13 bases left in between. CDR1 is SGHKS, CDR2 YYEKEE, per germline (reference sequence). This CDR3 region has 15 residues. The CDR3 protein is CASSPGRDGTDTQYF. CDR3 in DNA: TGTGCCAGCAGCCCAGGCCGGGATGGCACAGATACGCAGTATTTT.

The chain couples TRBV2 to TRBJ2-3; the match to TRBD1 covers 8 bases. Trimming removed 6 bases from V and 14 bases from J; junction bases left unmatched: 4. This CDR3 region has 10 residues. Germline V gives CDR1 SNHLY, CDR2 FYNNEI. The CDR3 here is CASRDRAPYF. CDR3 nucleotide sequence: TGTGCCAGCAGGGACAGGGCCCCGTATTTT.

The CDR3 protein is CAGRDRELFTF. CDR3 sequence (DNA): TGTGCCGGGAGGGACAGGGAACTCTTCACCTTC. J is TRBJ1-2 and V is TRBV28; 9 bases align to TRBD1. From germline, CDR1 is MDHEN and CDR2 SYDVKM. The CDR3 totals 11 residues. V lost 11 bases, J lost 13 bases, and 11 bases stayed unmatched.

The chain uses TRBV9 and TRBJ1-1; perhaps TRBD1 as D (6 bases). Germline values: CDR1 SGDLS, CDR2 YYNGEE. The CDR3 totals 18 residues. V shed 0 bases and J shed 0 bases, with 18 bases lying between them. CDR3 sequence (DNA): TGTGCCAGCAGCGTAGCTGAAGGGACACGGAACATGAACACTGAAGCTTTCTTT. Protein sequence: CASSVAEGTRNMNTEAFF.

V and J are TRBV5-5 and TRBJ1-2; D uncertain. Germline CDR1 reads SGHKS; CDR2 reads YYEKEE (reference sequence). Trimming took 1 base from V and 0 from J, leaving 10 bases between them. There are 15 residues in the CDR3. CDR3: CASSLTTLANYGYTF. The CDR3 region has the DNA TGTGCCAGCAGCTTGACTACACTCGCTAACTATGGCTACACCTTC. The whole variable domain, filled in from reference TRBV5-5 and TRBJ1-2, reads DAGVTQSPTHLIKTRGQQVTLRCSPISGHKSVSWYQQVLGQGPQFIFQYYEKEERGRGNFPDRFSARQFPNYSSELNVNALLLGDSALYLCASSLTTLANYGYTFGSGTRLTVV.

The chain carries TRBV7-9 and TRBJ1-4; 8 bases match TRBD1. This CDR3 has 15 amino acids. Germline values: CDR1 SEHNR, CDR2 FQNEAQ (reference sequence). The V and J ends lost 7 bases and 4 bases, in that order; junction bases with no gene match: 8. In DNA form, the CDR3 reads TGTGCCAGCAATCTAGGACAGGGAATTAATGAAAAACTGTTTTTT. Its protein is CASNLGQGINEKLFF. Full variable domain (outside the CDR3, taken from reference TRBV7-9 and TRBJ1-4): DTGVSQNPRHKITKRGQNVTFRCDPISEHNRLYWYRQTLGQGPEFLTYFQNEAQLEKSRLLSDRFSAERPKGSFSTLEIQRTEQGDSAMYLCASNLGQGINEKLFFGSGTQLSVL.

The chain couples TRBV5-1 to TRBJ2-2; D is uncertain. Trimming left V 0 bases short and J 6 bases short, with 9 bases between. The CDR3 has 14 residues. The V gene's germline CDR1 is SGHRS and CDR2 YFSETQ. The CDR3 spells CASSLDSRSGELFF. CDR3 in DNA: TGCGCCAGCAGCTTGGATAGCCGATCCGGGGAGCTGTTTTTT.

This clone came up a few times. The chain uses TRBV27 and TRBJ2-7, with 8 bases aligning to TRBD2. Germline trimming cut 1 base from V and 6 bases from J; bases unmatched to any gene: 11. Germline CDR1 is MNHEY and CDR2 is SMNVEV (reference sequence). The CDR3 length is 16 residues. The CDR3: CASSLWSSGNLGEQYF. The CDR3 nucleotides are TGTGCCAGCAGTTTATGGAGTAGCGGGAATCTGGGCGAGCAGTACTTC.

The rearrangement joins TRBV11-2 to TRBJ2-3; D is possibly TRBD1 (5 bases). The CDR3 runs 15 residues. CDR1 is SGHAT and CDR2 is FQNNGV in the germline V gene. V was pared by 3 bases and J by 11 bases, with 21 bases between. For the CDR3, the DNA is TGTGCCAGCAGCTTCCGGACAAGCTTAATCTCACTGCAGTATTTT. Translating gives CASSFRTSLISLQYF.

The V gene is TRBV6-1, the J gene TRBJ2-7; the D gene is possibly TRBD1 (6 bases). This CDR3 has 13 amino acids. Germline assignment: CDR1 MNHNS and CDR2 SASEGT. V was trimmed by 8 bases and J by 3 bases, leaving 14 bases between them. In DNA form, the CDR3 reads TGTGCCAGCGAGGGGGTCCGCGTCTACGAGCAGTACTTC. Translation gives CASEGVRVYEQYF.

J is TRBJ2-7 and V is TRBV29-1; 10 nucleotides agree with TRBD1. Germline CDR1 is SQVTM and CDR2 is ANQGSEA. The junction had 18 bases not matched to a gene; V was cut back by 4 bases and J by 6 bases. The CDR3 loop spans 17 amino acids. The CDR3 DNA reads as TGCAGCGTTGTAGGCGGGCTCACATCGACAGGGGGCTTCGAGCAGTACTTC. Residues: CSVVGGLTSTGGFEQYF.

The chain combines TRBV6-1 with TRBJ2-1; TRBD2 agrees at 14 bases. Trimming took 4 bases from V and 9 from J; bases not matched to a gene: 5. Germline values: CDR1 MNHNS, CDR2 SASEGT. The CDR3 has 15 residues. In DNA form, the CDR3 reads TGTGCCAGCAGTGTAGGGACTAGCGGGAGTCTTGAGCAGTTCTTC. Protein: CASSVGTSGSLEQFF.

V is TRBV6-1 and J is TRBJ2-5, with TRBD2 identical over 13 bases. Germline assignment: CDR1 MNHNS and CDR2 SASEGT. This CDR3 is built from 14 residues. J was trimmed by 6 bases and V by 4 bases; bases with no gene match: 2. The CDR3 loop is CASSGTSGSQTQYF. The CDR3 DNA reads TGTGCCAGCAGTGGGACTAGCGGGAGCCAGACCCAGTACTTC.

The V gene is TRBV29-1, the J gene TRBJ2-7; the match to TRBD2 covers 7 bases. CDR3 length: 13 residues. CDR1 SQVTM and CDR2 ANQGSEA come from the germline V gene. V dropped 8 bases and J dropped 5; count of bases not matched to a gene: 12. The CDR3 protein is CSSTGEGLNEQYF. For the CDR3, the DNA is TGCAGCTCAACTGGGGAGGGGTTGAACGAGCAGTACTTC.

Comments on this clone: One junction end disagrees with the germline gene, perhaps due to a read error. The chain combines TRBV7-7 with TRBJ2-7, with D possibly being TRBD2 (5 bases). Germline CDR1 and CDR2: SSHAT and FNYEAQ (reference sequence). The CDR3 totals 14 residues. The CDR3 nucleotides read TGTGCTAGCAGCCCTACCGGGGACTCCTACGAGCAGTACTTC. It encodes CASSPTGDSYEQYF. Full variable domain (remainder filled in from reference TRBV7-7 and TRBJ2-7): GAGVSQSPRYKVTKRGQDVTLRCDPISSHATLYWYQQALGQGPEFLTYFNYEAQPDKSGLPSDRFSAERPEGSISTLTIQRTEQRDSAMYRCASSPTGDSYEQYFGPGTRLTVT.

This clone showed up just a few times. This chain links TRBV6-5 with TRBJ1-1, with TRBD1 identical over 8 bases. In germline, CDR1 is MNHEY, CDR2 SVGAGI. The CDR3 consists of 16 residues. J was trimmed by 5 bases and V by 2 bases; bases with no gene match: 10. Here the CDR3 reads CASSYHDRGWRTEAFF. Written as DNA, the CDR3 is TGTGCCAGCAGTTACCACGACAGGGGCTGGAGGACTGAAGCTTTCTTT.